Listed below are T cell receptor beta chains from one sample, sequenced in a study of blood T cell repertoires in COVID-19. Repertoires were generated with immunoSEQ multiplex PCR, while TCRdb's copy carries only in-frame clones and drops some. In the table there are under 250,000 clones, around 87% of which are singletons. The specimen sequenced was peripheral blood. All receptors derive from a woman in her 70s with active or convalescent COVID-19. Each CDR3 is given with its conserved first and last residue. A D gene is named only where the DNA matches it firmly. A row's size may be missing; if present it is once, few, many or a size class.

D gene	V gene	J gene	clone size	CDR3 DNA	CDR3 protein
-	TRBV6-2/TRBV6-3	TRBJ1-1	-	TGTGCCAGCAGCGCCTCCGGGGGGACTGAAGCTTTCTTT	CASSASGGTEAFF
TRBD2	TRBV5-1	TRBJ2-1	few	TGCGCCAGCAGCTCTGACGGGACTAGCGGTTGGGATGAGCAGTTCTTC	CASSSDGTSGWDEQFF
-	TRBV6-6	TRBJ2-6	-	TGTGCCAGCAGTCTCCGGGACTCTCTAAGCTCTGGGGCCAACGTCCTGACTTTC	CASSLRDSLSSGANVLTF
-	TRBV6-2/TRBV6-3	TRBJ1-5	-	TGTGCCAGCAGTTTGGCGACAGCTTATCAGCCCCAGCATTTT	CASSLATAYQPQHF
TRBD1	TRBV5-1	TRBJ2-4	-	TGCGCCAGCAGCTCGCGACAGGGCGTGGGAAACATTCAGTACTTC	CASSSRQGVGNIQYF
TRBD1	TRBV10-3	TRBJ1-1	-	TGTGCCATCACCGTGGACAGGGCAAGTGAAGCTTTCTTT	CAITVDRASEAFF
-	TRBV12-3/TRBV12-4	TRBJ2-7	-	TGTGCCAGCAGAAGACAGTCCTCCTACGAGCAGTACTTC	CASRRQSSYEQYF
-	TRBV9	TRBJ1-6	-	TGTGCCAGCAGCCCCCGGGGGGTTAATTCACCCCTCCACTTT	CASSPRGVNSPLHF
TRBD2	TRBV9	TRBJ2-3	-	TGTGCCAGCAGCGTAGGCCCGGGGGGGCTCGTAGATACGCAGTATTTT	CASSVGPGGLVDTQYF
-	TRBV11-2	TRBJ2-3	-	TGTGCCAGCAGCTTAGGTGCTCCGGGCCCCCTTCGGGAGCAGTATTTT	CASSLGAPGPLREQYF
TRBD1	TRBV18	TRBJ1-6	-	TGTGCCAGCTCACCGGACAGGGGAAACTCACCCCTCCACTTT	CASSPDRGNSPLHF
-	TRBV5-3	TRBJ1-2	-	TGTGCCAGAAGCTCGTACAGTGCACCCTATGGCTACACCTTC	CARSSYSAPYGYTF
TRBD1	TRBV18	TRBJ1-5	few	TGTGCCAGCTCACTCGGGACAGGGAAGAATCAGCCCCAGCATTTT	CASSLGTGKNQPQHF
-	TRBV6-2/TRBV6-3	TRBJ1-5	-	TGTGCCAGCAGTTACGAAGGGGGACAGCCCCAGCATTTT	CASSYEGGQPQHF
-	TRBV6-1	TRBJ2-7	-	TGTGCCAGCAGTGAACAGGGTGGGATTGGGTACGAGCAGTACTTC	CASSEQGGIGYEQYF
TRBD1	TRBV19	TRBJ1-3	-	TGTGCCAGTATCCTGACAGGGTCTGGAAACACCATATATTTT	CASILTGSGNTIYF
-	TRBV19	TRBJ2-3	-	TGTGCCAGTAGGGGACTCACTGGGCCAGATACGCAGTATTTT	CASRGLTGPDTQYF
-	TRBV24-1	TRBJ2-7	-	TGTGCCACCAGTGGTCCAGGGGGGCTATCCTACGAGCAGTACTTC	CATSGPGGLSYEQYF
TRBD1	TRBV6-5	TRBJ1-2	-	TGTGCCAGCAGTTGGAAAACAGGGGGAGAGTATGGCTACACCTTC	CASSWKTGGEYGYTF
-	TRBV12-3/TRBV12-4	TRBJ1-1	-	TGTGCCAGCAATGGAGAGATTACTGAAGCTTTCTTT	CASNGEITEAFF
-	TRBV25-1	TRBJ1-2	-	TGTGCCAGCAGTGTAGCCGGGGATCCGACCTATGGCTACACCTTC	CASSVAGDPTYGYTF
-	TRBV4-3	TRBJ2-6	-	TGCGCCAGCAGCCAAGTTCGACAGTCCGGGGGGGCCAACGTCCTGACTTTC	CASSQVRQSGGANVLTF
-	TRBV12-3/TRBV12-4	TRBJ1-4	-	TGTGCCAGCAGTTTACAGACTAATGAAAAACTGTTTTTT	CASSLQTNEKLFF
TRBD2	TRBV10-1	TRBJ2-5	-	TGCGCCAGCAGTTCCTCCCTGCGGGGGACCCAAGAGACCCAGTACTTC	CASSSSLRGTQETQYF
-	TRBV29-1	TRBJ1-2	-	TGCAGCCTGGCGGGGGACATTTCTAACTATGGCTACACCTTC	CSLAGDISNYGYTF
-	TRBV27	TRBJ1-2	-	TGTGCCAGCAAGGGGACTGGTAACTATGGCTACACCTTC	CASKGTGNYGYTF
-	TRBV6-4	TRBJ2-2	-	TGTGCCAGCAGTGCCCGGGGGTCCGGGGAGCTGTTTTTT	CASSARGSGELFF
-	TRBV28	TRBJ1-2	-	TGTGCCAGCAGTTTCCATCAGGGGGGCTACACCTTC	CASSFHQGGYTF
-	TRBV4-3	TRBJ1-1	-	TGCGCCAGCAGCCAAGGGGGGGGCACCCGAGCTTTCTTT	CASSQGGGTRAFF
-	TRBV6-6	TRBJ1-4	-	TGTGCCAGCAGTCCTACAGGTCGCGGTATGACTAATGAAAAACTGTTTTTT	CASSPTGRGMTNEKLFF
-	TRBV6-4	TRBJ2-1	once	TGTGCCAGCAGTGAAAGGAACGGGGATGAGCAGTTCTTC	CASSERNGDEQFF
-	TRBV19	TRBJ1-4	-	TGTGCCAGTAGTCTGAAGGCGGTGTATGAAAAACTGTTTTTT	CASSLKAVYEKLFF
-	TRBV7-2	TRBJ1-5	few	TGTGCCAGCAGCTCGGACAACTCCAATCAGCCCCAGCATTTT	CASSSDNSNQPQHF
-	TRBV11-2	TRBJ2-7	-	TGTGCCAGCAGCCCAACAGGGCCCGGCGAGCAGTACTTC	CASSPTGPGEQYF
-	TRBV5-5	TRBJ1-2	-	TGTGCCAGCAGCCCTACAGGGTTGGGAGGCTACACCTTC	CASSPTGLGGYTF
TRBD2	TRBV12-3/TRBV12-4	TRBJ2-1	-	TGTGCCGTCGGGACTAGCATCCGCAATGAGCAGTTCTTC	CAVGTSIRNEQFF
-	TRBV12-3/TRBV12-4	TRBJ1-1	-	TGTGCCAGCAGGTACAGGGTGACTGAAGCTTTCTTT	CASRYRVTEAFF
-	TRBV5-6	TRBJ1-4	-	TGTGCCAGCAGCTTGGGTAGAGGACTTGCAACTAATGAAAAACTGTTTTTT	CASSLGRGLATNEKLFF
-	TRBV7-6	TRBJ1-5	-	TGTGCCAGCAGCTCCGTCGACGGGGCCCAGCATTTT	CASSSVDGAQHF
TRBD1	TRBV3-1/TRBV3-2	TRBJ1-2	-	TGTGCCACCAACAGGGGGAAGGATGGCTACACCTTC	CATNRGKDGYTF
-	TRBV16	TRBJ2-3	-	TGTGCCAGCAGCCAAGTCGTAGATACGCAGTATTTT	CASSQVVDTQYF
-	TRBV12-3/TRBV12-4	TRBJ1-1	-	TGTGCCAGCAAGATGACAGGTGAAGCTTTCTTT	CASKMTGEAFF
-	TRBV20-1	TRBJ2-6	-	TGCAGTGCTAGTTACCCGGGGGGGGCCAACGTCCTGACTTTC	CSASYPGGANVLTF
TRBD2	TRBV6-6	TRBJ2-7	-	TGTGCCAGCAGTATCGTAGGGTCGGGAGGCTACGAGCAGTACTTC	CASSIVGSGGYEQYF
TRBD1	TRBV6-5	TRBJ1-2	-	TGTGCCAGCAGTTCGACAGGGCCAACAAATTATGGCTACACCTTC	CASSSTGPTNYGYTF
TRBD1	TRBV29-1	TRBJ1-4	few	TGCAGCGTTGCCCAGGGGGACGAAAAACTGTTTTTT	CSVAQGDEKLFF